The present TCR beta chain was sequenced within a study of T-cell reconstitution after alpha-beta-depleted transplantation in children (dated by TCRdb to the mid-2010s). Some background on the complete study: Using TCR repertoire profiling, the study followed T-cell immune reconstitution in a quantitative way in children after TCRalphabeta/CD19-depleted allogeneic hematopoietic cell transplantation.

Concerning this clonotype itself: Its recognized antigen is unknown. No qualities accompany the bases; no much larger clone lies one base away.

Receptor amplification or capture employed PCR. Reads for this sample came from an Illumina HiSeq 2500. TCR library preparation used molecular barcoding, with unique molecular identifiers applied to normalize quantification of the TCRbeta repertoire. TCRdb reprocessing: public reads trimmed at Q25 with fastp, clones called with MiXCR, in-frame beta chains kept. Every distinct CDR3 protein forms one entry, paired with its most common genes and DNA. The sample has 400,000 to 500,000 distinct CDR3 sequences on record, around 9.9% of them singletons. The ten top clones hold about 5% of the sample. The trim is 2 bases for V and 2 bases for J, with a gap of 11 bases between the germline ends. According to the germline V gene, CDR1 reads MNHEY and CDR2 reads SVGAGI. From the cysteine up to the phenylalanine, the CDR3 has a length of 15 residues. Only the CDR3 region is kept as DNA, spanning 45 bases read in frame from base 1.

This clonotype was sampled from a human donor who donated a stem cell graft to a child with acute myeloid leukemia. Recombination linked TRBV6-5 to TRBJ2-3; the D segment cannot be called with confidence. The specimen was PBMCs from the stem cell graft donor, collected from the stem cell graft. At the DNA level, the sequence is TGTGCCAGCAGTTACCTGGGCGTTGACACAGATACGCAGTATTTT. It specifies CASSYLGVDTDTQYF.